This TCR beta chain was obtained from a study of blood T cell repertoires in COVID-19. Study in general: Sources were T cells, B-cell-depleted T cells, or PBMCs; the material itself was cDNA or gDNA.

The protocol was immunoSEQ multiplex PCR, while the TCRdb copy is restricted to in-frame clones and leaves out a portion. The data hold some 180,000 clones, with around 90% observed a single time. The CDR3 totals 13 residues. V lost 5 bases, J lost 9 bases, and 7 bases stayed unmatched. This TCR came from a man aged 35-49 years with acute or convalescent COVID-19. Sequencing was performed on peripheral blood. The chain employs TRBV12-3 or TRBV12-4 and TRBJ2-1, with 7 bases lining up with TRBD1. The CDR3 coding sequence is TGTGCCAGCAGTGGGCAGACAGGGTTTGAGCAGTTCTTC. Its protein is CASSGQTGFEQFF.